One sample yielded the 30 T cell receptor beta chains listed below, sequenced in a study of identical twins. TCRdb re-called the 5' RACE reads with MiXCR, one entry per CDR3 protein. This table holds about 190,000 distinct CDR3 sequences, more than 15% found once. This sample was also put to use in a study of T cells expressing NK-cell markers.

The sample was CD8+ T cells sorted from blood. These TCRs come from a woman between 18 and 29 years old in good health.

Only a few counts were recorded for this clonotype. V and J are TRBV2 and TRBJ2-3; the match to TRBD2 covers 13 bases. Germline CDR1 and CDR2: SNHLY and FYNNEI. The V and J ends lost 6 bases and 2 bases, in that order; junction bases with no gene match: 11. The CDR3 runs to 18 residues. DNA for the CDR3: TGTGCCAGCAGGGAGACACGGACTAGCGGGGGATCCACAGATACGCAGTATTTT. It translates to CASRETRTSGGSTDTQYF.

The chain joins TRBV15 to TRBJ1-2; D remains ambiguous. The length of the CDR3 is 14 residues. Trimming removed 4 bases at V and 3 bases at J, with 12 bases between. In germline, CDR1 is LNHNV, CDR2 YYDKDF (reference sequence). As DNA, the CDR3 is TGTGCCACCAGCACCTCTCGACGGTACTATGGCTACACCTTC. Protein: CATSTSRRYYGYTF. The full variable domain, rest sourced from reference TRBV15 and TRBJ1-2, is DAMVIQNPRYQVTQFGKPVTLSCSQTLNHNVMYWYQQKSSQAPKLLFHYYDKDFNNEADTPDNFQSRRPNTSFCFLDIRSPGLGDTAMYLCATSTSRRYYGYTFGSGTRLTVV.

This clonotype was counted between two and nine times. The rearrangement links TRBV3-1 to TRBJ2-3; 10 bases fit TRBD2. The germline V gene has CDR1 LGHDT and CDR2 YNNKEL (reference sequence). V was pared by 3 bases and J by 0 bases, with 15 bases of the junction left unmatched. The CDR3 is made up of 20 amino acids. The CDR3 sequence is CASSQNEMTSGSSSTDTQYF. CDR3 coding DNA: TGTGCCAGCAGCCAGAATGAGATGACTAGCGGGTCTTCTAGCACAGATACGCAGTATTTT.

This clonotype was counted only a few times. CDR3 sequence (DNA): TGTGCCAGCAGTTACTCGAGAGGCGGTAACGCTGAAGCTTTCTTT. Translating gives CASSYSRGGNAEAFF. The rearrangement links TRBV6-5 to TRBJ1-1; D unresolved. From germline, CDR1 is MNHEY and CDR2 SVGAGI. This CDR3 is 15 amino acids long. V dropped 0 bases and J dropped 6 bases, with 14 bases sitting between them.

The chain couples TRBV19 to TRBJ2-7; possibly TRBD2 for D (6 bases). This CDR3 is built from 17 residues. The V and J ends lost 2 bases and 3 bases respectively, with 20 bases between them. Germline loops: CDR1 LNHDA, CDR2 SQIVND (reference sequence). Written as DNA, the CDR3 is TGTGCCAGTAGTATATCAGGGTACGGGGGTACCCTCTACGAGCAGTACTTC. Amino acid sequence: CASSISGYGGTLYEQYF.

This clonotype was found a few times. This chain connects TRBV12-3 or TRBV12-4 to TRBJ2-2; D is possibly TRBD1 (6 bases). Trimming stripped 5 bases from V and 4 bases from J, with 11 bases between. The length of the CDR3 is 14 residues. Written as DNA, the CDR3 is TGTGCCAGCAGTCCCGAGGGGGTCACCGGGGAGCTGTTTTTT. Residues: CASSPEGVTGELFF.

As DNA, the CDR3 is TGCAGTGCTAGTTACATGCGGACTAGCGGGATGAACGAGCAGTACTTC. It codes for CSASYMRTSGMNEQYF. This chain uses TRBV20-1 with TRBJ2-7, with 12 bases aligning to TRBD2. The J segment lost 5 bases and the V segment lost 3 bases, leaving 11 bases of the junction unmatched. The CDR3 has 16 residues. Germline V gene lookup returns CDR1 DFQATT and CDR2 SNEGSKA (reference sequence).

The chain uses TRBV27 and TRBJ2-5; TRBD2 is a possible D gene (5 bases). The germline gives CDR1 MNHEY, CDR2 SMNVEV (reference sequence). Trimming shortened V by 5 bases and J by 7 bases, and 23 bases separated the two germline ends. The CDR3 runs 16 residues. The DNA for the CDR3 is TGTGCCAGCAGTCCGATATTACCTCTAGCATTGGGGACCCAGTACTTC. Amino acid sequence: CASSPILPLALGTQYF.

V usage is TRBV3-1 and J usage is TRBJ2-5; possibly TRBD2 for D (6 bases). CDR1 and CDR2 (germline): LGHDT, YNNKEL (reference sequence). The CDR3 has 15 amino acids. The V gene lost 0 bases and the J gene lost 2 bases, with 10 bases spanning the gap. CDR3 sequence (DNA): TGTGCCAGCAGCCAAGATTGGGGACTTCAAGAGACCCAGTACTTC. Residues: CASSQDWGLQETQYF.

In this sample, this clonotype turned up a few times. CDR3 sequence (DNA): TGTGCCAGCGGAATTAGTGGGTGGGAGACCCAGTACTTC. Translated: CASGISGWETQYF. This chain uses TRBV27 with TRBJ2-5; D ambiguous. Germline assignment: CDR1 MNHEY and CDR2 SMNVEV (reference sequence). V was clipped by 8 bases and J by 5 bases, with 15 bases between them. The CDR3 extends over 13 amino acids.

This chain links TRBV3-1 with TRBJ2-3; the match to TRBD2 covers 8 bases. Germline CDR1 reads LGHDT; CDR2 reads YNNKEL (reference sequence). CDR3 length: 16 residues. J lost 1 base, V lost 7 bases, and 10 bases had no gene match. CDR3 protein: CASTISVTSGTDTQYF. The CDR3 nucleotides are TGTGCCAGCACTATTTCCGTGACTAGCGGCACAGATACGCAGTATTTT.

This chain connects TRBV6-2 or TRBV6-3 to TRBJ2-1; D is uncertain. Trimming removed 5 bases from V and 9 bases from J, with 14 bases in between. Germline CDR1 and CDR2: MNHEY and SVGEGT. The CDR3 covers 13 residues. CDR3 amino acids: CASSPRHLSEQFF. CDR3 bases: TGTGCCAGCAGTCCTCGCCACCTCAGTGAGCAGTTCTTC.

The rearrangement joins TRBV12-3 or TRBV12-4 to TRBJ2-7, with 8 bases aligning to TRBD1. Trimming took 5 bases from V and 3 from J; bases not matched to a gene: 6. This CDR3 contains 14 residues. In DNA form, the CDR3 reads TGTGCCAGCAGTCGGACAGGGTTGGGCTACGAGCAGTACTTC. Amino acid sequence: CASSRTGLGYEQYF.

This clonotype was counted many times. The rearrangement joins TRBV4-3 to TRBJ1-2; 8 nucleotides align to TRBD1. The junction had 14 bases not matched to a gene; V was cut back by 0 bases and J by 5 bases. CDR1 is LGHNA and CDR2 is YSLEER in the germline V gene. The CDR3 runs to 18 residues. The CDR3 nucleotides read TGCGCCAGCAGCCAAGATCATTTCGCAGGGGGCCTTCGATATGGCTACACCTTC. It translates to CASSQDHFAGGLRYGYTF.

The rearrangement joins TRBV7-3 to TRBJ2-3; D gene ambiguous. There are 13 residues in the CDR3. V was trimmed by 5 bases and J by 3 bases, leaving 9 bases between them. Germline V gene lookup returns CDR1 SGHTA and CDR2 FQGTGA. CDR3 region: CASSPLNTDTQYF. The CDR3, as DNA: TGTGCCAGCAGCCCACTAAATACAGATACGCAGTATTTT.

V gene TRBV15 combines with J gene TRBJ2-1; D ambiguous. In germline, CDR1 is LNHNV, CDR2 YYDKDF (reference sequence). The CDR3 loop spans 13 amino acids. The V and J ends lost 8 bases and 3 bases respectively, with 11 bases between them. CDR3 DNA: TGTGCCACCTCCGAGGCCCTCTACAATGAGCAGTTCTTC. Translation gives CATSEALYNEQFF.

This clonotype was recorded at least ten times. This chain connects TRBV29-1 to TRBJ2-7, with TRBD2 as a possible D gene (6 bases). This CDR3 has 12 residues. Trimming cost V 3 bases and J 3 bases, with 9 bases left between them. CDR1 is SQVTM, CDR2 ANQGSEA, per germline. CDR3: CSVDSGDYEQYF. The CDR3 DNA reads TGCAGCGTTGATTCGGGAGACTACGAGCAGTACTTC.

In this sample, this clonotype turned up many times. The chain uses TRBV5-1 and TRBJ1-1; 8 bases fit TRBD1. Germline V lookup: CDR1 SGHRS, CDR2 YFSETQ. Trimming took 4 bases from V and 4 from J; bases not matched to a gene: 3. CDR3 size: 13 residues. The CDR3 sequence is CASSLTGGTEAFF. DNA of the CDR3: TGCGCCAGCAGCCTTACAGGGGGCACTGAAGCTTTCTTT.

A few counts support this clonotype. The V call is TRBV12-3 or TRBV12-4, the J call TRBJ2-1, with TRBD2 matching 10 bases. CDR3 size: 16 residues. Trimming took 5 bases from V and 7 from J; bases not matched to a gene: 11. CDR3 sequence reads: CASSPPLAGVGNEQFF. CDR3 nucleotides: TGTGCCAGCAGTCCACCCCTAGCGGGAGTAGGGAATGAGCAGTTCTTC.

CDR3 loop: CASSLASGGVGYEQYF. Written as DNA, the CDR3 is TGTGCCAGCAGCTTGGCTAGCGGGGGGGTCGGTTACGAGCAGTACTTC. The chain combines TRBV7-9 with TRBJ2-7; the match to TRBD2 covers 12 bases. Germline V gives CDR1 SEHNR, CDR2 FQNEAQ (reference sequence). V was clipped by 3 bases and J by 4 bases; unmatched bases: 7. The CDR3 consists of 16 residues.

This clonotype was recorded a few times. The chain recombines TRBV21-1 with TRBJ2-7; the table's D call of TRBD2 was not tested on the DNA. TRBV21-1 counts as a pseudogene. This CDR3 is built from 14 residues. CDR3 residues: CASSKEAHLYEQYF. CDR3 sequence (DNA): TGTGCCAGCAGCAAAGAGGCCCACCTATACGAGCAGTACTTC.

This clonotype showed up just a few times. The rearrangement joins TRBV27 to TRBJ2-5; 12 nucleotides match TRBD2. Germline CDR1 reads MNHEY; CDR2 reads SMNVEV (reference sequence). The CDR3 totals 16 residues. Trimming at V came to 4 bases and at J to 0 bases, leaving 3 bases not matched to a gene. The CDR3 DNA reads TGTGCCAGCAGTTCCTGGACTAGCGGGGACCAAGAGACCCAGTACTTC. Translating it yields CASSSWTSGDQETQYF.

The chain is built from TRBV29-1 and TRBJ1-2; D is undetermined. Germline assignment: CDR1 SQVTM and CDR2 ANQGSEA. V was pared by 3 bases and J by 6 bases, with 8 bases between. The length of the CDR3 is 11 residues. This chain's CDR3 is CSVEGRHGYTF. CDR3 DNA: TGCAGCGTTGAGGGTCGTCATGGCTACACCTTC.

The V call is TRBV12-5, the J call TRBJ1-2, with D possibly TRBD1 on 6 matching bases. CDR3 length equals 14 residues. Looked up from germline, CDR1 is LGHNT and CDR2 is FRNRAP. Trimming shortened V by 1 base and J by 8 bases, and 14 bases separated the two germline ends. CDR3 protein: CASGLDTQGEGYTF. For the CDR3, the DNA is TGTGCTAGTGGTTTGGACACACAGGGTGAAGGCTACACCTTC. Looking up the rest from reference TRBV12-5 and TRBJ1-2 gives the full variable domain: DARVTQTPRHKVTEMGQEVTMRCQPILGHNTVFWYRQTMMQGLELLAYFRNRAPLDDSGMPKDRFSAEMPDATLATLKIQPSEPRDSAVYFCASGLDTQGEGYTFGSGTRLTVV.

This clonotype was detected once. V and J are TRBV20-1 and TRBJ1-1; no clear D. Trimming left V 2 bases short and J 8 bases short, with 9 bases between. CDR3 length: 11 amino acids. The germline V gene has CDR1 DFQATT and CDR2 SNEGSKA (reference sequence). The CDR3 here is CSARLRREAFF. The CDR3 bases are TGCAGTGCTAGATTGCGCAGGGAAGCTTTCTTT.

A few counts support this clonotype. At one of its ends the junction is not consistent with the germline gene, which may arise from a read error. The chain couples TRBV7-9 to TRBJ1-1; D not certain. The CDR3 is made up of 11 amino acids. CDR1 is SEHNR, CDR2 FQNEAQ, per germline (reference sequence). The CDR3 here is CASSLVTEPFF. The CDR3 coding sequence is TGTGCCAGCAGCTTAGTTACTGAACCTTTCTTT.

This chain links TRBV29-1 with TRBJ1-2, with D perhaps matching TRBD1 (5 bases). Trimming removed 6 bases from V and 7 bases from J, with 15 bases in between. CDR1 and CDR2 (germline): SQVTM, ANQGSEA. The CDR3 covers 12 residues. In DNA, the CDR3 is TGCAGCGTCCCCTCGGGGGAGGGTGGCTACACCTTC. It translates to CSVPSGEGGYTF.

J is TRBJ2-3 and V is TRBV7-9; the D gene is possibly TRBD2 (6 bases). In germline, CDR1 is SEHNR, CDR2 FQNEAQ (reference sequence). This CDR3 has 17 amino acids. V dropped 5 bases and J dropped 0 bases, with 18 bases sitting between them. The CDR3 sequence is CASSQGHGGTSTDTQYF. The CDR3 region has the DNA TGTGCCAGCAGCCAAGGCCATGGGGGGACTAGCACAGATACGCAGTATTTT. The full variable domain, with the rest looked up from reference TRBV7-9 and TRBJ2-3, is DTGVSQNPRHKITKRGQNVTFRCDPISEHNRLYWYRQTLGQGPEFLTYFQNEAQLEKSRLLSDRFSAERPKGSFSTLEIQRTEQGDSAMYLCASSQGHGGTSTDTQYFGPGTRLTVL.

This clonotype occurred a few times. This chain links TRBV7-8 with TRBJ1-4; D remains ambiguous. The CDR3 is made up of 12 amino acids. V was clipped by 2 bases and J by 8 bases, with 6 bases between them. Germline CDR1 SGHVS, CDR2 FQNEAQ. The CDR3 region is CASSLTGEKLFF. The CDR3 nucleotides read TGTGCCAGCAGCTTAACGGGGGAAAAACTGTTTTTT. Combining the CDR3 with reference TRBV7-8 and TRBJ1-4 gives the whole variable domain GAGVSQSPRYKVAKRGQDVALRCDPISGHVSLFWYQQALGQGPEFLTYFQNEAQLDKSGLPSDRFFAERPEGSVSTLKIQRTQQEDSAVYLCASSLTGEKLFFGSGTQLSVL.

The sample holds many counts of this clonotype. The chain joins TRBV12-3 or TRBV12-4 to TRBJ2-7; D not certain. V was cut by 2 bases and J by 6 bases, with 8 bases left in between. CDR3 length: 12 amino acids. The CDR3 DNA reads TGTGCCAGCAGTTTACCCCACCCCGAGCAGTACTTC. Translating gives CASSLPHPEQYF.